The 32 T cell receptor beta chains in this list originate from one sample, sequenced in a study of ipilimumab plus nivolumab after autologous stem cell transplantation. Produced via immunoSEQ multiplex PCR; TCRdb's table is partial and in-frame only. This table has some 25,000 clones, 70% to 90% appearing once. The sequences come from PBMCs, collected in a trial of ipilimumab plus nivolumab as post-transplant consolidation. All receptors come from a male donor with diffuse large B-cell lymphoma.

This clone came up a few times. The chain combines TRBV7-9 with TRBJ2-7; 9 positions agree with TRBD1. The CDR3 runs 15 residues. V lost 5 bases, J lost 4 bases, and 9 bases stayed unmatched. Germline-derived CDR1 and CDR2 are SEHNR and FQNEAQ (reference sequence). The CDR3 region has the DNA TGTGCCAGCAGCGGAGCCGGGACAGGGCTTTACGAGCAGTACTTC. Translation: CASSGAGTGLYEQYF.

About this clone itself: Germline and junction disagree at one end, which may indicate a read error. The chain recombines TRBV5-8 with TRBJ2-7; possibly TRBD2 for D (5 bases). The CDR3 length is 11 residues. Germline V gene lookup returns CDR1 SGHTS and CDR2 YDEGEE. Written as DNA, the CDR3 is TGTGCCAGCAGCTTTGGACTCTCCTCGCCCTTC. It specifies CASSFGLSSPF. The entire variable domain, with the rest obtained from reference TRBV5-8 and TRBJ2-7, is as follows: EAGVTQSPTHLIKTRGQQATLRCSPISGHTSVYWYQQALGLGLQFLLWYDEGEERNRGNFPPRFSGRQFPNYSSELNVNALELEDSALYLCASSFGLSSPFGPGTRLTVT.

J is TRBJ2-7 and V is TRBV5-1; perhaps D is TRBD1 or TRBD2 (7 bases each). The CDR3 loop spans 15 amino acids. The germline gives CDR1 SGHRS, CDR2 YFSETQ. The ends were cut back, 8 bases at V and 4 bases at J, with 22 bases in the middle. The CDR3 nucleotides are TGCGCCAGTTCCTCGGGCCAGGGGGGGTCGTACGAGCAGTACTTC. Its translation is CASSSGQGGSYEQYF.

The chain has TRBV5-1 and TRBJ2-3; 12 nucleotides match TRBD2. J was trimmed by 2 bases and V by 0 bases; bases with no gene match: 1. The CDR3 consists of 16 residues. Per germline, CDR1 SGHRS and CDR2 YFSETQ. The CDR3 DNA reads TGCGCCAGCAGCTTGGGGACTAGCGGGAACACAGATACGCAGTATTTT. It specifies CASSLGTSGNTDTQYF.

The chain joins TRBV6-5 to TRBJ1-6; D is unclear. This CDR3 has 14 residues. Between the trimmed V and J ends, which lost 6 bases and 10 bases, there was a span of 16 bases. CDR1 is MNHEY and CDR2 is SVGAGI in the germline V gene. The DNA for the CDR3 is TGTGCCAGCAGCGGCAGGATGTCGGGCTCACCCCTCCACTTT. This sequence encodes CASSGRMSGSPLHF.

The rearrangement uses TRBV6-5 and TRBJ1-2; a possible D gene is TRBD1 (6 bases). The germline V gene has CDR1 MNHEY and CDR2 SVGAGI. Trimming stripped 6 bases from V and 7 bases from J, with 18 bases between. The CDR3 runs 14 residues. The CDR3 region is CASRNAGANTGYTF. DNA of the CDR3: TGTGCCAGCAGGAACGCGGGGGCTAATACTGGCTACACCTTC.

The chain carries TRBV27 and TRBJ2-2, with D possibly called TRBD1 or TRBD2 (5 bases each). Germline CDR1 is MNHEY and CDR2 is SMNVEV (reference sequence). The V and J ends lost 6 bases and 10 bases respectively, with 21 bases between them. The CDR3 runs to 15 residues. In DNA, the CDR3 is TGTGCCAGCAGCCTCCTGGGCACAGGACTTCCGGAGCTGTTTTTT. It codes for CASSLLGTGLPELFF.

The chain couples TRBV11-1 to TRBJ2-6; D could derive from TRBD1 or TRBD2 (5 bases each). Trimming left V 7 bases short and J 0 bases short, with 13 bases between. Germline CDR1 and CDR2: SGHAT and FQDESV (reference sequence). The CDR3 length is 16 residues. As DNA, the CDR3 is TGTGCCAGCAACCGGGACGGTGGCTCTGGGGCCAACGTCCTGACTTTC. Translation gives CASNRDGGSGANVLTF.

The chain employs TRBV12-5 and TRBJ2-1; 10 bases align to TRBD2. V was pared by 0 bases and J by 8 bases, with 7 bases of the junction left unmatched. Germline V gene sequence: CDR1 LGHNT, CDR2 FRNRAP. The CDR3 loop spans 16 amino acids. Here the CDR3 DNA reads TGTGCTAGTGGTTTGGTACGCCCAGCGGGGGGGGATGAGCAGTTCTTC. Translated: CASGLVRPAGGDEQFF.

The rearrangement joins TRBV5-1 to TRBJ2-7; 11 bases are shared with TRBD1. The CDR3 extends over 15 amino acids. Losses at the gene ends were 0 bases for V and 6 bases for J; bases not matched to a gene: 5. Germline V lookup: CDR1 SGHRS, CDR2 YFSETQ. The CDR3, as DNA: TGCGCCAGCAGCTTGGGTGCCGGGACAGGGGGCGAGCAGTACTTC. This codes for CASSLGAGTGGEQYF.

The chain joins TRBV30 to TRBJ2-1; tentative D call: TRBD2 (6 bases). V lost 4 bases to trimming and J lost 2 bases, with 9 bases between them. Germline V lookup: CDR1 GTSNPN, CDR2 SVGIG (reference sequence). This CDR3 spans 13 amino acids. CDR3 coding DNA: TGTGCCTGGATGGAGGGGACCTACAATGAGCAGTTCTTC. Translated: CAWMEGTYNEQFF.

The chain has TRBV6-5 and TRBJ1-1; maybe TRBD1 (5 bases). The CDR3 contains 15 residues. Germline V lookup: CDR1 MNHEY, CDR2 SVGAGI. V shed 0 bases and J shed 1 base, with 9 bases lying between them. CDR3 sequence: CASSYSRGRNTEAFF. Written as DNA, the CDR3 is TGTGCCAGCAGTTACTCAAGGGGAAGGAACACTGAAGCTTTCTTT.

The chain is built from TRBV7-2 and TRBJ2-1; 16 bases map to TRBD2. CDR1 SGHTA and CDR2 FQGNSA come from the germline V gene. Trimming cost V 5 bases and J 3 bases; bases outside gene matches: 7. CDR3 size: 18 residues. This CDR3 reads CASSPGTSGGAVYNEQFF. DNA for the CDR3: TGTGCCAGCAGCCCCGGGACTAGCGGGGGGGCTGTCTACAATGAGCAGTTCTTC.

The chain carries TRBV5-6 and TRBJ1-6; D not certain. The germline V gene encodes CDR1 SGHDT and CDR2 YYEEEE. This CDR3 has 15 residues. V lost 2 bases and J 7 bases, leaving 13 bases between the germline ends. The CDR3 loop reads CASSFQRTWNSPLHF. The CDR3 DNA reads as TGTGCCAGCAGCTTCCAAAGGACTTGGAATTCACCCCTCCACTTT.

This clone has more than one count but fewer than ten. The gene calls are TRBV5-1 and TRBJ1-1; possible D gene TRBD1, 6 bases. The CDR3 has 14 residues. The V end lost 4 bases, the J end lost 1 base, and 11 bases lay between the germline ends. The germline V gene encodes CDR1 SGHRS and CDR2 YFSETQ. The chain's CDR3 is CASSNKGQNTEAFF. The CDR3 DNA sequence: TGCGCCAGCAGCAATAAGGGACAGAACACTGAAGCTTTCTTT.

The rearrangement uses TRBV11-2 and TRBJ1-3; 10 nucleotides agree with TRBD1. The junction had 9 bases not matched to a gene; V was cut back by 5 bases and J by 2 bases. CDR1 and CDR2 (germline): SGHAT, FQNNGV. The CDR3 runs to 17 residues. The CDR3 DNA sequence: TGTGCCAGCAGCAAACCGGGACAGGGGTTCGCTGGAAACACCATATATTTT. Its protein product is CASSKPGQGFAGNTIYF. Looking up the rest from reference TRBV11-2 and TRBJ1-3 gives the full variable domain: EAGVAQSPRYKIIEKRQSVAFWCNPISGHATLYWYQQILGQGPKLLIQFQNNGVVDDSQLPKDRFSAERLKGVDSTLKIQPAKLEDSAVYLCASSKPGQGFAGNTIYFGEGSWLTVV.

The DNA of the CDR3 is TGTGCCAGCAGCTTAGACACGGGAAGGAATGAGCAGTTCTTC. Translating gives CASSLDTGRNEQFF. The V gene is TRBV7-2, the J gene TRBJ2-1; D possibly corresponds to TRBD2 (5 bases). The CDR3 contains 14 residues. Trimming pared 1 base from V and 7 bases from J, leaving 11 bases between. Germline V lookup: CDR1 SGHTA, CDR2 FQGNSA.

The CDR3, as DNA: TGTGCCAGCAGGACCCGGGACAGGGGTTACAATGAGCAGTTCTTC. This gives the protein CASRTRDRGYNEQFF. The chain is built from TRBV6-6 and TRBJ2-1; 10 nucleotides align to TRBD1. CDR1 is MNHNY and CDR2 is SVGAGI in the germline V gene (reference sequence). V lost 6 bases and J lost 4; bases outside the gene matches: 6. This CDR3 has 15 amino acids.

The rearrangement links TRBV5-1 to TRBJ2-4; TRBD1 might be the D (6 bases). V dropped 0 bases and J dropped 7 bases, with 17 bases sitting between them. There are 16 residues in the CDR3. Germline assignment: CDR1 SGHRS and CDR2 YFSETQ. DNA of the CDR3: TGCGCCAGCAGCTTGGCCGGTCGGGACCAGGGGAACATTCAGTACTTC. This codes for CASSLAGRDQGNIQYF.

The rearrangement joins TRBV18 to TRBJ1-5, with TRBD1 matching 7 bases. V shed 4 bases and J 2 bases; nucleotides not matched to a gene: 5. Germline CDR1 and CDR2: KGHSH and LQKENI. This CDR3 region has 15 residues. CDR3 sequence: CASSQQGFGNQPQHF. The CDR3 region has the DNA TGTGCCAGCTCACAACAGGGGTTTGGCAATCAGCCCCAGCATTTT. The full variable domain, with the rest looked up from reference TRBV18 and TRBJ1-5, is NAGVMQNPRHLVRRRGQEARLRCSPMKGHSHVYWYRQLPEEGLKFMVYLQKENIIDESGMPKERFSAEFPKEGPSILRIQQVVRGDSAAYFCASSQQGFGNQPQHFGDGTRLSIL.

The chain couples TRBV10-1 to TRBJ2-1, with 8 bases lining up with TRBD2. J gave up 0 bases and V 4 bases, and 5 bases lay outside the gene matches. From germline, CDR1 is WNHNN and CDR2 SYGVQD (reference sequence). The CDR3 runs to 16 residues. In nucleotides, the CDR3 is TGCGCCAGCAGTGGCGCGGGGGGCGCCTCCTACAATGAGCAGTTCTTC. Its translation: CASSGAGGASYNEQFF.

V usage is TRBV30 and J usage is TRBJ1-1; no clear D gene. This CDR3 is 12 amino acids long. Germline V gene sequence: CDR1 GTSNPN, CDR2 SVGIG (reference sequence). Between the trimmed V and J ends, which lost 7 bases and 3 bases, there was a span of 12 bases. CDR3 coding DNA: TGTGCCTCGGATCGGGCCCACACTGAAGCTTTCTTT. Translated, it gives CASDRAHTEAFF.

V usage is TRBV19 and J usage is TRBJ2-7, with 8 bases fitting TRBD2. Germline V lookup: CDR1 LNHDA, CDR2 SQIVND (reference sequence). The CDR3 sequence is 15 residues long. With V trimmed by 7 bases and J by 0 bases, 8 bases remained unmatched. CDR3 protein: CASTRGGRGSYEQYF. The CDR3 DNA is TGTGCCAGTACCCGGGGGGGAAGGGGCTCCTACGAGCAGTACTTC.

The chain is built from TRBV4-2 and TRBJ1-1; maybe TRBD1 (6 bases). This CDR3 is 17 amino acids long. Germline CDR1 reads LGHNA; CDR2 reads YNFKEQ. The V end lost 4 bases, the J end lost 0 bases, and 18 bases lay between the germline ends. CDR3 protein: CASSPQKRGDMNTEAFF. For the CDR3, the DNA is TGTGCCAGCAGCCCGCAGAAACGGGGGGACATGAACACTGAAGCTTTCTTT.

The V and J genes are TRBV19 and TRBJ1-3; D remains unclear. Deletions cut 7 bases from V and 0 bases from J, with 13 bases between. Germline V gives CDR1 LNHDA, CDR2 SQIVND (reference sequence). The CDR3 has 15 residues. DNA for the CDR3: TGTGCCAGTACCCTCGCGGCGGTCTCTGGAAACACCATATATTTT. Its protein is CASTLAAVSGNTIYF.

The genes are TRBV5-4 and TRBJ1-6, with 7 bases that match TRBD1. From germline, CDR1 is SGHNT and CDR2 YYREEE (reference sequence). This CDR3 region has 14 residues. V gave up 0 bases and J gave up 6 bases; unmatched junction bases: 0. In DNA form, the CDR3 reads TGTGCCAGCAGCTTGGACAGGGGTAATTCACCCCTCCACTTT. Its protein product is CASSLDRGNSPLHF. Complete variable domain (other parts from reference TRBV5-4 and TRBJ1-6): ETGVTQSPTHLIKTRGQQVTLRCSSQSGHNTVSWYQQALGQGPQFIFQYYREEENGRGNFPPRFSGLQFPNYSSELNVNALELDDSALYLCASSLDRGNSPLHFGNGTRLTVT.

The rearrangement joins TRBV7-9 to TRBJ2-5; TRBD1 is a possible D gene (6 bases). The germline gives CDR1 SEHNR, CDR2 FQNEAQ (reference sequence). V dropped 4 bases and J dropped 3 bases, with 15 bases sitting between them. The CDR3 spans 15 residues. The CDR3: CASSSYRQAEETQYF. The CDR3 DNA reads as TGTGCCAGCAGCTCGTATCGACAGGCCGAAGAGACCCAGTACTTC.

This sequence joins TRBV5-1 and TRBJ1-4; the D gene is possibly TRBD1 (6 bases). With 3 bases removed from V and 5 bases from J, the gap between germline ends came to 11 bases. CDR3 length: 14 amino acids. Germline V gene data show CDR1 as SGHRS and CDR2 as YFSETQ. In nucleotides, the CDR3 is TGCGCCAGCAGCTATGACAGGAAGAATGAAAAACTGTTTTTT. Protein sequence: CASSYDRKNEKLFF.

The chain recombines TRBV27 with TRBJ1-1; 10 nucleotides align to TRBD1. The germline gives CDR1 MNHEY, CDR2 SMNVEV (reference sequence). The CDR3 sequence is 15 residues long. Trimming took 6 bases from V and 3 from J; bases not matched to a gene: 7. Here the CDR3 reads CASRTGGARDTEAFF. CDR3 sequence (DNA): TGTGCCAGCAGGACAGGGGGCGCGAGGGACACTGAAGCTTTCTTT.

The chain uses TRBV4-1 and TRBJ1-4, with 8 bases that match TRBD1. Per the germline V gene, CDR1 is MGHRA and CDR2 is YSYEKL. The CDR3 contains 15 residues. The V gene end was trimmed by 2 bases and the J gene end by 6 bases; junction bases not matched to a gene: 5. The CDR3 spells CASSQPDRDHEKLFF. Here the CDR3 DNA reads TGCGCCAGCAGCCAACCGGACAGGGACCATGAAAAACTGTTTTTT.

The chain links TRBV18 to TRBJ1-4; D not resolved. The CDR3 runs 16 residues. Germline lookup yields CDR1 KGHSH and CDR2 LQKENI. V lost 1 base, J lost 5 bases, and 14 bases lay in between. CDR3 sequence: CASSPRSAARNEKLFF. Here the CDR3 DNA reads TGTGCCAGCTCACCACGCTCGGCAGCTCGGAATGAAAAACTGTTTTTT.

The rearrangement links TRBV19 to TRBJ1-1; TRBD1 matches 10 bases. The CDR3 extends over 16 amino acids. The J segment lost 6 bases and the V segment lost 5 bases, leaving 12 bases of the junction unmatched. Germline V CDR1 and CDR2: LNHDA, SQIVND (reference sequence). In DNA, the CDR3 is TGTGCCAGTAGTCTCTCAGGGACAGGGGATCGATCTGAAGCTTTCTTT. Encoded protein: CASSLSGTGDRSEAFF.